Reported below is one TCR beta chain. Its antigen is not identified. V was cut by 3 bases and J by 8 bases, with 13 bases left in between. Germline assignment: CDR1 SGHTA and CDR2 FQGNSA. This CDR3 is 13 amino acids long. This record comes from a study of OX40 agonist ivuxolimab in advanced cancers. About the study: Partial response was recorded in three patients: one hepatocellular carcinoma and two cutaneous melanoma cases. Findings and caveats of the study: Partial responders dosed at 0.1-3.0 mg/kg displayed clonal expansion ranking among the lowest.

The assay was immunoSEQ multiplex PCR, and TCRdb's table has in-frame clones only and misses some. This table holds tens of thousands of clones, about 89% found once. The sample in question was CD4+ or CD8+ T cells sorted from blood, obtained in a trial of the OX40 agonist ivuxolimab. The V and J genes are TRBV7-2 and TRBJ1-2, with D perhaps matching TRBD1 (5 bases). The TCR originated in an adult with an advanced solid tumor such as melanoma, head and neck, liver or kidney cancer. The CDR3 coding sequence is TGTGCCAGCAGCTTTAATCGGGGCGGCGGCTACACCTTC. Its protein is CASSFNRGGGYTF.